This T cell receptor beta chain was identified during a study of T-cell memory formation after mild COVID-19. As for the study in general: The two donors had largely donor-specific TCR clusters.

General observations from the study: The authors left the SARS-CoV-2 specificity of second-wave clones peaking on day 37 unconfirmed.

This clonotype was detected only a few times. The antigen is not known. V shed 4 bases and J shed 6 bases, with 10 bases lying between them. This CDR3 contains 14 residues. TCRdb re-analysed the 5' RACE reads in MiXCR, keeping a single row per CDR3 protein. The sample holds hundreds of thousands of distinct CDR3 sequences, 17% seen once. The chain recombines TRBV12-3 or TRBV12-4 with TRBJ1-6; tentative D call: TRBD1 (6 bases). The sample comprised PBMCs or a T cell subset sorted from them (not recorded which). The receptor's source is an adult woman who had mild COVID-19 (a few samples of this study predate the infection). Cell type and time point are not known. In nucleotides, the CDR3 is TGTGCCAGCAGTTACAGGGAGGGTAATTCACCCCTCCACTTT. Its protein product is CASSYREGNSPLHF.